This passage covers 16 T cell receptor beta chains from one sample sequenced in a study of T cells of healthy individuals. TCRdb recomputed calls from the 5' RACE reads with MiXCR, one row per CDR3 protein. This sample yields about 96,000 distinct CDR3 sequences, of which 15% to 20% are seen a single time; about 6% belongs to the top ten. The receptors shown here come from a human donor in good health.

This clonotype was found many times. This chain connects TRBV6-2 or TRBV6-3 to TRBJ2-1; weak D call: TRBD1 (5 bases). CDR3 length: 15 residues. Trimming stripped 6 bases from V and 2 bases from J, with 14 bases between. In germline, CDR1 is MNHEY, CDR2 SVGEGT. This CDR3 reads CASSLDSRTYNEQFF. The CDR3 DNA is TGTGCCAGCAGCCTCGACAGCCGTACCTACAATGAGCAGTTCTTC.

The J gene is TRBJ2-7, the V gene TRBV7-2; no clear D. Germline CDR1 reads SGHTA; CDR2 reads FQGNSA. CDR3 length: 13 amino acids. The V gene lost 1 base and the J gene lost 1 base, with 5 bases spanning the gap. CDR3 protein: CASSLVQSYEQYF. CDR3 nucleotides: TGTGCCAGCAGCTTAGTACAGTCCTACGAGCAGTACTTC.

This clonotype was picked up a small number of times. This chain links TRBV3-1 with TRBJ2-7; TRBD1 or TRBD2 may be the D gene (5 bases each). Trimming cost V 1 base and J 4 bases, with 14 bases left between them. Looked up from germline, CDR1 is LGHDT and CDR2 is YNNKEL (reference sequence). This CDR3 has 15 residues. The CDR3 loop is CASSQGGTGVYEQYF. CDR3 in DNA: TGTGCCAGCAGCCAAGGGGGGACCGGGGTATACGAGCAGTACTTC.

This clonotype appeared a few times. The rearrangement joins TRBV25-1 to TRBJ2-7, with a tentative D call TRBD1 (5 bases). This CDR3 has 14 residues. V shed 2 bases and J shed 2 bases, with 10 bases lying between them. Germline V gene lookup returns CDR1 MGHDK and CDR2 SYGVNS. The CDR3 here is CASSEPGRAYEQYF. For the CDR3, the DNA is TGTGCCAGCAGTGAACCCGGCAGGGCCTACGAGCAGTACTTC.

Many counts were recorded for this clonotype. This rearrangement joins TRBV12-3 or TRBV12-4 to TRBJ1-3; 7 bases are a match to TRBD1. V trimming: 1 base; J trimming: 0 bases; junction bases outside the gene matches: 9. The CDR3 is made up of 18 amino acids. The CDR3 DNA sequence: TGTGCCAGCAGTTTAGTGCAGGGGGTTATGAGCTCTGGAAACACCATATATTTT. Translated, it gives CASSLVQGVMSSGNTIYF.

This clonotype showed up many times. V is TRBV2 and J is TRBJ1-1; a weak D match, TRBD1 (6 bases). The germline V gene encodes CDR1 SNHLY and CDR2 FYNNEI. V was clipped by 6 bases and J by 1 base, with 9 bases between them. This CDR3 region has 13 residues. CDR3 DNA sequence: TGTGCCAGCAGGGGACAAGAGAACACTGAAGCTTTCTTT. The encoded protein is CASRGQENTEAFF.

The genes are TRBV18 and TRBJ2-3, with 10 bases matching TRBD2. The CDR3 is 15 residues long. Germline values: CDR1 KGHSH, CDR2 LQKENI. Germline trimming cut 5 bases from V and 2 bases from J; bases unmatched to any gene: 4. The CDR3 region has the DNA TGTGCCAGCTCAATAGCGGGGGGCCACACAGATACGCAGTATTTT. Protein: CASSIAGGHTDTQYF.

This clonotype has at least ten counts. The chain recombines TRBV7-9 with TRBJ1-4, with D possibly TRBD1 on 6 matching bases. Between the trimmed V and J ends, which lost 3 bases and 10 bases, there was a span of 18 bases. The CDR3 is 15 residues long. Germline assignment: CDR1 SEHNR and CDR2 FQNEAQ (reference sequence). The CDR3 nucleotides are TGTGCCAGCAGCTTGTTGGGACGGCTAGGGGGAAAACTGTTTTTT. Translation gives CASSLLGRLGGKLFF.

V is TRBV11-2 and J is TRBJ2-5; D is undetermined. Trimming shortened V by 1 base and J by 0 bases, and 3 bases separated the two germline ends. The CDR3 is made up of 13 amino acids. Germline V lookup: CDR1 SGHAT, CDR2 FQNNGV. CDR3 nucleotides: TGTGCCAGCAGCTTAGGGGACCAAGAGACCCAGTACTTC. Encoded protein: CASSLGDQETQYF.

This clonotype came up a few times. V gene TRBV6-6 combines with J gene TRBJ2-6, with 8 bases identical to TRBD1. The V gene's germline CDR1 is MNHNY and CDR2 SVGAGI (reference sequence). The CDR3 is 18 residues long. V was clipped by 5 bases and J by 0 bases; unmatched bases: 9. CDR3 sequence reads: CASSPPGQDSSGANVLTF. The CDR3 DNA reads as TGTGCCAGCAGTCCTCCGGGACAGGATTCCTCTGGGGCCAACGTCCTGACTTTC.

This clonotype appeared a few times. V usage is TRBV27 and J usage is TRBJ2-3, with D uncertain. The CDR3 consists of 14 residues. Trimming left V 6 bases short and J 1 base short, with 11 bases between. CDR1 and CDR2 from the germline V gene are MNHEY and SMNVEV (reference sequence). The CDR3 sequence: CASSSLARTDTQYF. The DNA of the CDR3 is TGTGCCAGCAGCTCCCTGGCTCGCACAGATACGCAGTATTTT.

The V and J genes are TRBV20-1 and TRBJ2-5, with 10 bases identical to TRBD2. The V segment lost 7 bases and the J segment 3 bases; nucleotides outside the gene matches: 2. Germline-derived CDR1 and CDR2 are DFQATT and SNEGSKA (reference sequence). There are 12 residues in the CDR3. In nucleotides, the CDR3 is TGCAGTGGCGGACTAGCGGAAGAGACCCAGTACTTC. Residues: CSGGLAEETQYF.

This clonotype has at least ten counts. This chain links TRBV20-1 with TRBJ1-5; a weak D match, TRBD1 (6 bases). The CDR3 extends over 15 amino acids. The ends were cut back, 4 bases at V and 7 bases at J, with 20 bases in the middle. Looked up from germline, CDR1 is DFQATT and CDR2 is SNEGSKA (reference sequence). The CDR3 bases are TGCAGTGCTACCGTCTCGGGGGCCGACGGGCAGCCCCAGCATTTT. This sequence encodes CSATVSGADGQPQHF.

The gene calls are TRBV28 and TRBJ2-1; the match to TRBD2 covers 10 bases. With 3 bases clipped from V and 6 bases from J, the junction kept 8 bases outside the gene matches. The CDR3 extends over 16 amino acids. Germline CDR1 reads MDHEN; CDR2 reads SYDVKM. The CDR3 is CASSFPSGRAPNEQFF. CDR3 coding DNA: TGTGCCAGCAGTTTCCCCAGCGGGAGGGCCCCCAATGAGCAGTTCTTC.

This clonotype appeared a few times. CDR3 nucleotide sequence: TGTGCCAGCAGAACCTTACCGGGACAGGGTTCTCCTACTGGGGCCAACGTCCTGACTTTC. Its translation is CASRTLPGQGSPTGANVLTF. The chain links TRBV28 to TRBJ2-6; 9 positions match TRBD1. Unmatched junction bases numbered 17, after V lost 6 bases and J lost 2 bases. The CDR3 loop spans 20 amino acids. The V gene's germline CDR1 is MDHEN and CDR2 SYDVKM. Using reference TRBV28 and TRBJ2-6 for the parts outside the CDR3, the full variable domain is DVKVTQSSRYLVKRTGEKVFLECVQDMDHENMFWYRQDPGLGLRLIYFSYDVKMKEKGDIPEGYSVSREKKERFSLILESASTNQTSMYLCASRTLPGQGSPTGANVLTFGAGSRLTVL.

This clonotype has just a few counts. This chain links TRBV7-9 with TRBJ1-1; D is perhaps TRBD1 (6 bases). Per germline, CDR1 SEHNR and CDR2 FQNEAQ (reference sequence). Trimming took 5 bases from V and 2 from J, leaving 15 bases between them. This CDR3 region has 15 residues. CDR3 coding DNA: TGTGCCAGCAGCCGAGTAAGGACAGAAAACACTGAAGCTTTCTTT. It yields the protein CASSRVRTENTEAFF.